These 27 T cell receptor beta chains share one sample of origin, sequenced in a study of control samples from healthy donors and cancer patients. Libraries were prepared by immunoSEQ multiplex PCR; TCRdb keeps only in-frame clonotypes and omits some of them. The sample includes about 54,000 clones, around 96% seen only once; the top ten take roughly 1.8%. Specimen: blood. These receptors all come from a woman in her 30s in good health.

The gene calls are TRBV7-9 and TRBJ2-1; 7 bases align to TRBD2. The trim removed 4 bases at V and 1 base at J, leaving 10 bases unmatched. The CDR3 is 17 residues long. Germline V lookup: CDR1 SEHNR, CDR2 FQNEAQ (reference sequence). For the CDR3, the DNA is TGTGCCAGCAGCTCCTTGGGTGCGGGAGTGTCCTACAATGAGCAGTTCTTC. Protein: CASSSLGAGVSYNEQFF. The full variable domain, rest sourced from reference TRBV7-9 and TRBJ2-1, is DTGVSQNPRHKITKRGQNVTFRCDPISEHNRLYWYRQTLGQGPEFLTYFQNEAQLEKSRLLSDRFSAERPKGSFSTLEIQRTEQGDSAMYLCASSSLGAGVSYNEQFFGPGTRLTVL.

The count of this clone is one. The CDR3 bases are TGTGCCAGCAGCGTAGACGTGGGCAGGGGGAGTTACAATGAGCAGTTCTTC. Its protein is CASSVDVGRGSYNEQFF. V and J are TRBV9 and TRBJ2-1, with 7 bases matching TRBD1. The V segment lost 0 bases and the J segment 4 bases; nucleotides outside the gene matches: 10. The CDR3 sequence is 17 residues long. The germline CDR1 and CDR2 sequences are SGDLS and YYNGEE.

The rearrangement links TRBV6-4 to TRBJ1-5; the D is unclear. Germline loops: CDR1 MRHNA, CDR2 SNTAGT. The CDR3 length is 14 residues. V was trimmed by 0 bases and J by 4 bases, leaving 7 bases between them. The CDR3: CASSDSPENQPQHF. The DNA for the CDR3 is TGTGCCAGCAGTGACTCGCCAGAAAATCAGCCCCAGCATTTT.

This chain links TRBV6-6 with TRBJ2-4, with 9 bases lining up with TRBD2. V shed 6 bases and J 4 bases; nucleotides not matched to a gene: 4. This CDR3 spans 14 amino acids. Germline V CDR1 and CDR2: MNHNY, SVGAGI (reference sequence). CDR3 sequence reads: CASRSGLAKNIQYF. In DNA, the CDR3 is TGTGCCAGCAGATCGGGACTAGCAAAAAACATTCAGTACTTC.

The chain has TRBV6-5 and TRBJ2-3; 8 bases agree with TRBD1. Germline V lookup: CDR1 MNHEY, CDR2 SVGAGI. CDR3 length: 16 amino acids. V shed 4 bases and J 11 bases; nucleotides not matched to a gene: 17. The CDR3 DNA reads as TGTGCCAGCAGTTTTCATTCCCGAGGACAGGGAGGTGTGCAGTATTTT. This codes for CASSFHSRGQGGVQYF.

The chain carries TRBV6-5 and TRBJ1-1; no definite D call. CDR1 is MNHEY, CDR2 SVGAGI, per germline. The CDR3 consists of 12 residues. The V end was cut by 6 bases, the J end by 4 bases, with 9 bases between. CDR3: CASSHGFTEAFF. CDR3 bases: TGTGCCAGCAGCCACGGATTCACTGAAGCTTTCTTT.

Note on this clone: This CDR3 is also generated by other DNA sequences in the sample. The J gene is TRBJ1-3, the V gene TRBV12-3 or TRBV12-4; no clear D. V dropped 6 bases and J dropped 3 bases, with 9 bases sitting between them. This CDR3 has 13 amino acids. The CDR3 nucleotides are TGTGCCAGCAGCCCCAGGCTTGGAAACACCATATATTTT. It codes for CASSPRLGNTIYF.

The chain carries TRBV18 and TRBJ1-1; TRBD1 aligns across 9 bases. The CDR3 has 17 amino acids. With V trimmed by 1 base and J by 2 bases, 8 bases remained unmatched. CDR1 and CDR2 from the germline V gene are KGHSH and LQKENI. The CDR3 here is CASSPLVATGGNTEAFF. The CDR3 DNA is TGTGCCAGCTCACCACTGGTAGCGACAGGGGGTAACACTGAAGCTTTCTTT.

The rearrangement joins TRBV25-1 to TRBJ2-2, with 7 bases that match TRBD2. V shed 0 bases, J shed 4 bases, and the junction held 5 bases outside the gene matches. Germline V gene data show CDR1 as MGHDK and CDR2 as SYGVNS. The CDR3 sequence is 16 residues long. CDR3 sequence: CASSEYRAGFTGELFF. CDR3 nucleotides: TGTGCCAGCAGTGAATATCGAGCGGGATTCACCGGGGAGCTGTTTTTT.

The chain employs TRBV10-3 and TRBJ2-2, with 15 positions matching TRBD2. The germline CDR1 and CDR2 sequences are ENHRY and SYGVKD. The CDR3 extends over 15 amino acids. Trimming cost V 6 bases and J 6 bases; bases outside gene matches: 2. CDR3 amino acids: CAIRGLAGGSGELFF. Here the CDR3 DNA reads TGTGCCATCAGGGGACTAGCGGGAGGATCCGGGGAGCTGTTTTTT.

The chain employs TRBV6-1 and TRBJ2-1; 11 nucleotides match TRBD2. From germline, CDR1 is MNHNS and CDR2 SASEGT. Losses at the gene ends were 3 bases for V and 4 bases for J; bases not matched to a gene: 2. The CDR3 covers 15 residues. CDR3 nucleotides: TGTGCCAGCAGTGACGGGACTAGCGGATACAATGAGCAGTTCTTC. This gives the protein CASSDGTSGYNEQFF.

The chain is built from TRBV28 and TRBJ2-3; maybe TRBD2 (5 bases). Germline values: CDR1 MDHEN, CDR2 SYDVKM. The CDR3 spans 16 residues. Trimming took off 5 bases at V and 2 bases at J, with 17 bases between the two ends. The CDR3 protein is CASSVFGGLVTDTQYF. The CDR3 DNA reads TGTGCCAGCAGTGTCTTCGGTGGACTTGTCACAGATACGCAGTATTTT. Full variable domain (remainder filled in from reference TRBV28 and TRBJ2-3): DVKVTQSSRYLVKRTGEKVFLECVQDMDHENMFWYRQDPGLGLRLIYFSYDVKMKEKGDIPEGYSVSREKKERFSLILESASTNQTSMYLCASSVFGGLVTDTQYFGPGTRLTVL.

The chain employs TRBV6-1 and TRBJ1-1, with D possibly TRBD1 on 5 matching bases. V lost 1 base to trimming and J lost 7 bases, with 10 bases between them. The CDR3 is 13 residues long. CDR1 and CDR2 from the germline V gene are MNHNS and SASEGT. CDR3 nucleotide sequence: TGTGCCAGCAGTGAAGGGTTGAGGGGTGAAGCTTTCTTT. Translating it yields CASSEGLRGEAFF.

Only one count was recorded for this clone. This sequence joins TRBV6-5 and TRBJ1-6; D call uncertain. The germline V gene encodes CDR1 MNHEY and CDR2 SVGAGI. CDR3 length: 14 residues. The V end was cut by 7 bases, the J end by 9 bases, with 16 bases between. CDR3 residues: CASNPGPSTSPLHF. CDR3 DNA sequence: TGTGCCAGCAACCCCGGGCCCTCAACTTCACCCCTCCACTTT.

The chain recombines TRBV29-1 with TRBJ2-7; 12 nucleotides line up with TRBD2. Germline CDR1 SQVTM, CDR2 ANQGSEA. This CDR3 has 14 amino acids. The V and J ends lost 7 bases and 1 base, in that order; junction bases with no gene match: 5. As DNA, the CDR3 is TGCAGCGCGACGACTAGCGGGAGTTCCTACGAGCAGTACTTC. This encodes CSATTSGSSYEQYF.

The rearrangement uses TRBV7-9 and TRBJ2-5; 11 bases are shared with TRBD1. The V segment lost 3 bases and the J segment 6 bases; nucleotides outside the gene matches: 0. The length of the CDR3 is 13 residues. CDR1 and CDR2 (germline): SEHNR, FQNEAQ (reference sequence). CDR3 nucleotides: TGTGCCAGCAGCTTGGACAGGGGGCAGACCCAGTACTTC. It is translated as CASSLDRGQTQYF. Supplemented by reference TRBV7-9 and TRBJ2-5, the full variable domain reads DTGVSQNPRHKITKRGQNVTFRCDPISEHNRLYWYRQTLGQGPEFLTYFQNEAQLEKSRLLSDRFSAERPKGSFSTLEIQRTEQGDSAMYLCASSLDRGQTQYFGPGTRLLVL.

This chain links TRBV19 with TRBJ2-1; 8 bases are a match to TRBD1. V lost 10 bases, J lost 5 bases, and 7 bases stayed unmatched. From germline, CDR1 is LNHDA and CDR2 SQIVND (reference sequence). The CDR3 sequence is 13 residues long. Here the CDR3 reads CANPGQENNEQFF. The DNA of the CDR3 is TGTGCCAACCCGGGACAGGAGAACAATGAGCAGTTCTTC.

This clone came up once. V is TRBV5-4 and J is TRBJ1-1, with D possibly being TRBD1 (5 bases). Trimming removed 0 bases at V and 6 bases at J, with 9 bases between. The CDR3 spans 13 residues. The germline gives CDR1 SGHNT, CDR2 YYREEE (reference sequence). As DNA, the CDR3 is TGTGCCAGCAGCTTGGACCAGGGAGCTGAAGCTTTCTTT. The encoded protein is CASSLDQGAEAFF.

V gene TRBV19 combines with J gene TRBJ2-1, with 14 bases aligning to TRBD2. V was pared by 4 bases and J by 5 bases, with 7 bases of the junction left unmatched. Germline loops: CDR1 LNHDA, CDR2 SQIVND (reference sequence). The CDR3 is 17 amino acids. The CDR3, as DNA: TGTGCCAGTAGTAGGAACCAGGGACTAGCGGGAGACAATGAGCAGTTCTTC. This encodes CASSRNQGLAGDNEQFF.

This chain joins TRBV6-5 and TRBJ2-5; D is perhaps TRBD1 (6 bases). Between the trimmed V and J ends, which lost 5 bases and 2 bases, there was a span of 15 bases. The germline CDR1 and CDR2 sequences are MNHEY and SVGAGI. The CDR3 is 15 residues long. The CDR3 nucleotides read TGTGCCAGCAGTCTACACCCGAGGGGGCAAGAGACCCAGTACTTC. It yields the protein CASSLHPRGQETQYF.

The V call is TRBV7-9, the J call TRBJ1-1; D not resolved. This CDR3 contains 16 residues. The germline V gene encodes CDR1 SEHNR and CDR2 FQNEAQ (reference sequence). Trimming stripped 5 bases from V and 2 bases from J, with 18 bases between. CDR3 protein: CASSPLLVQINTEAFF. The CDR3 bases are TGTGCCAGCAGCCCCCTATTAGTTCAGATCAACACTGAAGCTTTCTTT.

The chain carries TRBV6-5 and TRBJ1-1; no definite D call. Trimming left V 2 bases short and J 0 bases short, with 7 bases between. Germline-derived CDR1 and CDR2 are MNHEY and SVGAGI. The CDR3 runs to 14 residues. The CDR3 DNA sequence: TGTGCCAGCAGTTACGACGAATTGAACACTGAAGCTTTCTTT. Encoded protein: CASSYDELNTEAFF.

This clone was detected only a few times. The chain recombines TRBV11-3 with TRBJ2-1; TRBD1 is a possible D gene (6 bases). V lost 5 bases, J lost 0 bases, and 11 bases lay in between. Germline CDR1 is SGHNT and CDR2 is YENEEA. The CDR3 is 15 residues long. CDR3 in DNA: TGTGCCAGCAGCGGCGCGGACAGCTCCTACAATGAGCAGTTCTTC. Translation gives CASSGADSSYNEQFF.

The V and J genes are TRBV28 and TRBJ1-5; 9 bases match TRBD1. V trimming: 3 bases; J trimming: 0 bases; junction bases outside the gene matches: 3. This CDR3 comprises 16 residues. Germline lookup yields CDR1 MDHEN and CDR2 SYDVKM. Written as DNA, the CDR3 is TGTGCCAGCAGTTTCGGACAGGGGTATAGCAATCAGCCCCAGCATTTT. The encoded protein is CASSFGQGYSNQPQHF.

The CDR3 loop reads CASRSQVYEQYF. The DNA for the CDR3 is TGTGCCAGCCGTTCCCAGGTCTACGAGCAGTACTTC. This chain uses TRBV28 with TRBJ2-7; D gene uncertain. This CDR3 is built from 12 residues. Germline V gene sequence: CDR1 MDHEN, CDR2 SYDVKM. The V end was cut by 8 bases, the J end by 3 bases, with 11 bases between.

This sequence joins TRBV5-5 and TRBJ1-2; 11 bases align to TRBD1. The germline gives CDR1 SGHKS, CDR2 YYEKEE (reference sequence). The CDR3 covers 16 residues. After removal of 0 bases from V and 0 bases from J, the junction contained 1 base not matched to a gene. The CDR3 DNA reads TGTGCCAGCAGCTTGGTGGACAGGGGGCCTAACTATGGCTACACCTTC. Translation: CASSLVDRGPNYGYTF.

The chain is built from TRBV12-3 or TRBV12-4 and TRBJ1-1; no definite D call. V lost 11 bases, J lost 2 bases, and 15 bases lay in between. This CDR3 region has 13 residues. In nucleotides, the CDR3 is TGTGCCCCCTGGTGGTCAGGAAACACTGAAGCTTTCTTT. Translated, it gives CAPWWSGNTEAFF.